This paragraph reports one TCR beta chain. The data were obtained in a study of blood T cell repertoires in COVID-19. Overall study: Donors in the United States, Italy and Spain gave samples during acute or convalescent COVID-19. The analysed material was cDNA or gDNA that came from T cells, B-cell-depleted T cells, or PBMCs.

Trimming removed 5 bases from V and 5 bases from J, with 10 bases in between. The CDR3 loop spans 13 amino acids. In germline, CDR1 is SGHTA, CDR2 FQGNSA. As processed by the authors: Estimated nucleated cell counts came from reference gene primer amplification. Here immunoSEQ multiplex PCR was the method, and the copy in TCRdb shows in-frame clones only, minus some. V, J and clone size are taken as reported in that table, and D and trimming were inferred from the DNA itself. The sample includes a few hundred thousand clones, 85% to 90% seen only once; the top ten take 4% to 4.5%. The sample was peripheral blood. V and J are TRBV7-2 and TRBJ1-5; D not resolved. This clonotype was obtained from a man in his fifties or sixties with acute or convalescent COVID-19. The CDR3 DNA is TGTGCCAGCAGCACCCAAAGAGATCAGCCCCAGCATTTT. It codes for CASSTQRDQPQHF.